One T cell receptor (beta chain) is described in this entry. These data originate in a study of PD-1 blockade in mismatch repair-deficient tumors. Study as a whole: Patients had around 11 mismatch repair-deficient cancer types and were previously treated and progressing.

J lost 3 bases, V lost 1 base, and 9 bases had no gene match. Germline CDR1 and CDR2: SQVTM and ANQGSEA. This CDR3 contains 16 residues. The assay was immunoSEQ multiplex PCR, and TCRdb's table has in-frame clones only and misses some. Of some 120,000 clones detected, 85% to 90% appear once; the ten largest clones hold roughly 13%. The sequenced sample was peripheral blood, obtained 44 weeks after starting pembrolizumab. The chain couples TRBV29-1 to TRBJ2-5; 9 bases fit TRBD1. This sequence originates from an adult with mismatch repair-deficient cancer. DNA of the CDR3: TGCAGCGTTGAAGGGGGGACAGGGAAGCCCGAAGAGACCCAGTACTTC. Its protein product is CSVEGGTGKPEETQYF.